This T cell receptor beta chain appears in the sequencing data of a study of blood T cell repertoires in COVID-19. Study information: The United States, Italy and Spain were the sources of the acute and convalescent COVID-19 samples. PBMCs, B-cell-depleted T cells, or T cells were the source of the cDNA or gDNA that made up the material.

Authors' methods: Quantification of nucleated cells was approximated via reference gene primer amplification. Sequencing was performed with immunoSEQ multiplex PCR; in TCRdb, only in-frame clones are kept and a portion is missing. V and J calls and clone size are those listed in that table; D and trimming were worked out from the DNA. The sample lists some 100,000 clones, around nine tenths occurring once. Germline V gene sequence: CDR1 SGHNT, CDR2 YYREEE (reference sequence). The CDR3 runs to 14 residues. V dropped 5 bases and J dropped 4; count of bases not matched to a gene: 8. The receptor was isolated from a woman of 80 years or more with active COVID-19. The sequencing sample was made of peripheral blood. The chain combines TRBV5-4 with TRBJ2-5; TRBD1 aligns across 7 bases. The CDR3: CASSLIGGSETQYF. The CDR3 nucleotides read TGTGCCAGCAGTTTGATAGGGGGCTCAGAGACCCAGTACTTC.